This TCR beta chain was observed in a study of cytomegalovirus exposure and HLA in healthy donors. The germline gives CDR1 SQVTM, CDR2 ANQGSEA. The CDR3 runs 12 residues. Unmatched junction bases numbered 2, after V lost 4 bases and J lost 7 bases. Whole-study results and caveats: Later on, an analysis tied around 17,000 TCR beta sequences to HLA alleles at 0.05 false discovery rate. Most TCR beta V segments were productive about 87% or about 30% of the time in an earlier analysis.

This clone occurred once. The antigen remains undetermined. The PCR used 60 Vbeta and 13 Jbeta primers. The protocol was immunoSEQ multiplex PCR, while the TCRdb copy is restricted to in-frame clones and leaves out a portion. This table has under 200,000 clones, over 60% appearing once. This sequence joins TRBV29-1 and TRBJ1-5, with 9 positions matching TRBD1. The source material was PBMCs. This clonotype originated in a female donor in good health and CMV-seronegative. The DNA for the CDR3 is TGCAGCGTTGGGACAGGGGCACAGCCCCAGCATTTT. Its protein is CSVGTGAQPQHF.